Each of the 23 T cell receptor beta chains below was sequenced from the same sample in a study of blood T cells in healthy people across ages. A second PCR, run for roughly 6 to 11 cycles, used a sample-barcoded 5' primer plus a J-beta primer mix. TCRdb re-called the 5' RACE reads through MiXCR, storing one row per CDR3 protein. The profile covers around 1,500,000 distinct CDR3 sequences, with over 25% appearing a single time and roughly 8% taken by the ten largest. The specimen sequenced was blood. These receptor sequences come from a young woman in good health.

The rearrangement links TRBV2 to TRBJ1-5; TRBD1 agrees at 7 bases. J lost 6 bases, V lost 7 bases, and 12 bases had no gene match. Germline V gene sequence: CDR1 SNHLY, CDR2 FYNNEI. This CDR3 has 15 amino acids. The CDR3 is CASTLRGTEGQPQHF. CDR3 coding DNA: TGTGCCAGCACCCTTAGGGGGACAGAGGGTCAGCCCCAGCATTTT.

This clonotype has just a few counts. The V gene is TRBV7-9, the J gene TRBJ1-4; 7 nucleotides match TRBD1. V trimming: 1 base; J trimming: 4 bases; junction bases outside the gene matches: 3. CDR3 length equals 15 residues. Germline V gene lookup returns CDR1 SEHNR and CDR2 FQNEAQ (reference sequence). In DNA, the CDR3 is TGTGCCAGCAGCTTAGGGGACAGCTTTAATGAAAAACTGTTTTTT. It encodes CASSLGDSFNEKLFF.

This sequence joins TRBV25-1 and TRBJ2-1; D is unresolved. The V end was cut by 1 base, the J end by 3 bases, with 10 bases between. Germline V gene sequence: CDR1 MGHDK, CDR2 SYGVNS. The CDR3 is 15 amino acids. Here the CDR3 reads CASSESFRFYNEQFF. CDR3 nucleotide sequence: TGTGCCAGCAGTGAATCGTTCCGGTTCTACAATGAGCAGTTCTTC. Filled out from reference TRBV25-1 and TRBJ2-1, the complete variable domain reads EADIYQTPRYLVIGTGKKITLECSQTMGHDKMYWYQQDPGMELHLIHYSYGVNSTEKGDLSSESTVSRIRTEHFPLTLESARPSHTSQYLCASSESFRFYNEQFFGPGTRLTVL.

As regards this clonotype: A much larger clone differs by one base, so this may be a read error. V is TRBV29-1 and J is TRBJ2-5; possible D gene TRBD1, 6 bases. V was cut by 2 bases and J by 9 bases, with 19 bases left in between. This CDR3 comprises 14 residues. The germline gives CDR1 SQVTM, CDR2 ANQGSEA. CDR3: CSVESLGGREAQYF. The CDR3 region has the DNA TGCAGCGTTGAAAGCTTAGGGGGTCGTGAGGCCCAGTACTTC. Full variable domain (missing parts from reference TRBV29-1 and TRBJ2-5): SAVISQKPSRDICQRGTSLTIQCQVDSQVTMMFWYRQQPGQSLTLIATANQGSEATYESGFVIDKFPISRPNLTFSTLTVSNMSPEDSSIYLCSVESLGGREAQYFGPGTRLLVL.

This sequence joins TRBV6-1 and TRBJ1-5, with TRBD1 as a possible D gene (5 bases). This CDR3 has 14 amino acids. V gave up 4 bases and J gave up 2 bases, with 9 bases separating them. The germline CDR1 and CDR2 sequences are MNHNS and SASEGT. In nucleotides, the CDR3 is TGTGCCAGCAGTGGGGGACCCCGCAATCAGCCCCAGCATTTT. Translation: CASSGGPRNQPQHF.

This clonotype appeared a few times. This chain joins TRBV7-2 and TRBJ2-1, with 8 bases identical to TRBD2. Germline lookup yields CDR1 SGHTA and CDR2 FQGNSA. This CDR3 comprises 16 residues. J gave up 6 bases and V 2 bases, and 9 bases lay outside the gene matches. CDR3 bases: TGTGCCAGCAGCTTAAGTATAGGGACTAGTCTCAATGAGCAGTTCTTC. Translated, it gives CASSLSIGTSLNEQFF.

This clonotype showed up many times. V is TRBV20-1 and J is TRBJ2-7; weak D call: TRBD2 (6 bases). The germline V and J ends were trimmed by 5 bases and 1 base, with 18 bases remaining between them. This CDR3 has 15 amino acids. The V gene's germline CDR1 is DFQATT and CDR2 SNEGSKA (reference sequence). The CDR3 nucleotides read TGCAGTGCTGAGGTTGCTAGCGCGCAATCCTACGAGCAGTACTTC. Amino acids: CSAEVASAQSYEQYF.

As to this clonotype: Sequence at one end of the junction differs from germline and may be a read error. The rearrangement uses TRBV5-5 and TRBJ2-2, with unresolved D. This CDR3 is 12 amino acids long. CDR1 and CDR2 (germline): SGHKS, YYEKEE (reference sequence). This chain's CDR3 is CASSLRTVELFF. CDR3 DNA: TGTGCCAGCAGCTTACGCACCGTGGAGCTGTTTTTT. Variable domain in full (rest from reference TRBV5-5 and TRBJ2-2): DAGVTQSPTHLIKTRGQQVTLRCSPISGHKSVSWYQQVLGQGPQFIFQYYEKEERGRGNFPDRFSARQFPNYSSELNVNALLLGDSALYLCASSLRTVELFFGEGSRLTVL.

This chain connects TRBV29-1 to TRBJ1-4; D is uncertain. V was trimmed by 4 bases and J by 4 bases, leaving 13 bases between them. This CDR3 contains 14 residues. CDR1 and CDR2 from the germline V gene are SQVTM and ANQGSEA. This CDR3 is CSVGGRRGNEKLFF. Here the CDR3 DNA reads TGCAGCGTTGGAGGAAGACGGGGTAATGAAAAACTGTTTTTT.

The gene calls are TRBV7-3 and TRBJ2-1, with TRBD2 matching over 11 bases. This CDR3 comprises 18 residues. Germline CDR1 reads SGHTA; CDR2 reads FQGTGA. The V segment lost 1 base and the J segment 9 bases; nucleotides outside the gene matches: 14. Written as DNA, the CDR3 is TGTGCCAGCAGCTTAAGTCCGGCCACTAGCGGGAGTCGGTCTGAGCAGTTCTTC. It yields the protein CASSLSPATSGSRSEQFF.

This clonotype was recorded a few times. One base away lies a much larger clone, so this may be a sequencing read error. V gene TRBV24-1 combines with J gene TRBJ1-5, with D perhaps TRBD1 (6 bases). V dropped 8 bases and J dropped 7 bases, with 17 bases sitting between them. The CDR3 consists of 14 residues. CDR1 and CDR2 from the germline V gene are KGHDR and SFDVKD. The CDR3 DNA reads TGTGCCACCACCAGGGGCAGGGAAAGGCAGCCCCAGCATTTT. It encodes CATTRGRERQPQHF.

The chain employs TRBV12-3 or TRBV12-4 and TRBJ2-3; the D is unclear. Between the trimmed V and J ends, which lost 6 bases and 10 bases, there was a span of 14 bases. The CDR3 runs 12 residues. CDR3 residues: CASSDVNMAQYF. In DNA, the CDR3 is TGTGCCAGCAGCGACGTGAATATGGCGCAGTATTTT.

Only a few counts were recorded for this clonotype. The V and J genes are TRBV5-1 and TRBJ2-3; a possible D gene is TRBD2 (5 bases). V lost 0 bases, J lost 0 bases, and 14 bases lay in between. Germline lookup yields CDR1 SGHRS and CDR2 YFSETQ. This CDR3 region has 17 residues. This CDR3 reads CASSLGFEGGSTDTQYF. Written as DNA, the CDR3 is TGCGCCAGCAGCTTGGGTTTTGAGGGCGGGAGCACAGATACGCAGTATTTT.

This sequence joins TRBV28 and TRBJ2-7; perhaps TRBD2 as D (5 bases). The germline CDR1 and CDR2 sequences are MDHEN and SYDVKM. The V end was cut by 8 bases, the J end by 3 bases, with 14 bases between. The CDR3 has 13 amino acids. The DNA for the CDR3 is TGTGCCAGCCAGTTTACGGGGAACTACGAGCAGTACTTC. This translates into CASQFTGNYEQYF.

This clonotype appeared once. This sequence joins TRBV28 and TRBJ1-2; D not certain. Per the germline V gene, CDR1 is MDHEN and CDR2 is SYDVKM. CDR3 length equals 15 residues. The V gene lost 8 bases and the J gene lost 5 bases, with 21 bases spanning the gap. The CDR3 spells CASATLDGELYGYTF. CDR3 nucleotide sequence: TGTGCCAGCGCGACCCTGGACGGTGAATTATATGGCTACACCTTC.

The chain couples TRBV11-2 to TRBJ1-2; D possibly corresponds to TRBD1 (6 bases). Germline lookup yields CDR1 SGHAT and CDR2 FQNNGV. The length of the CDR3 is 14 residues. The germline V and J ends were trimmed by 5 bases and 4 bases, with 14 bases remaining between them. This CDR3 is CASSQNGGRYGYTF. CDR3 nucleotide sequence: TGTGCCAGCAGCCAGAATGGGGGGCGCTATGGCTACACCTTC. Full variable domain (remainder filled in from reference TRBV11-2 and TRBJ1-2): EAGVAQSPRYKIIEKRQSVAFWCNPISGHATLYWYQQILGQGPKLLIQFQNNGVVDDSQLPKDRFSAERLKGVDSTLKIQPAKLEDSAVYLCASSQNGGRYGYTFGSGTRLTVV.

This clonotype was seen a few times. The chain joins TRBV12-3 or TRBV12-4 to TRBJ2-7, with 7 bases aligning to TRBD2. The V segment lost 1 base and the J segment 1 base; nucleotides outside the gene matches: 10. The CDR3 runs 17 residues. CDR3 coding DNA: TGTGCCAGCAGTTTAGTTCGCGGGAGTAGTTATTCCTACGAGCAGTACTTC. Its translation: CASSLVRGSSYSYEQYF.

This clonotype turned up a few times. The genes are TRBV6-5 and TRBJ1-5, with D tentatively TRBD1 (6 bases). Germline loops: CDR1 MNHEY, CDR2 SVGAGI. V shed 6 bases and J shed 1 base, with 13 bases lying between them. The CDR3 extends over 15 amino acids. The CDR3 DNA is TGTGCCAGCAGATTAAACGGACAGAGCAATCAGCCCCAGCATTTT. Encoded protein: CASRLNGQSNQPQHF.

In the case of this clonotype: A read error may account for a junction end that differs from germline. The rearrangement uses TRBV6-6 and TRBJ1-2; 9 nucleotides agree with TRBD1. Germline V lookup: CDR1 MNHNY, CDR2 SVGAGI (reference sequence). CDR3 size: 15 residues. In DNA, the CDR3 is TGTACCAGCAGTTACTCGACGGGACAGGGTTATGGCTACACCTTC. Translated, it gives CTSSYSTGQGYGYTF.

The rearrangement uses TRBV5-1 and TRBJ1-4; no clear D gene. The CDR3 loop spans 16 amino acids. The germline gives CDR1 SGHRS, CDR2 YFSETQ. V was pared by 4 bases and J by 7 bases, with 20 bases between. CDR3 sequence (DNA): TGCGCCAGCAGCCGAACCCAAGTAAATTCGGGTGAAAAACTGTTTTTT. Its protein is CASSRTQVNSGEKLFF. Supplemented by reference TRBV5-1 and TRBJ1-4, the full variable domain reads KAGVTQTPRYLIKTRGQQVTLSCSPISGHRSVSWYQQTPGQGLQFLFEYFSETQRNKGNFPGRFSGRQFSNSRSEMNVSTLELGDSALYLCASSRTQVNSGEKLFFGSGTQLSVL.

There are a few counts of this clonotype. The chain combines TRBV19 with TRBJ1-1; maybe TRBD1 (5 bases). The CDR3 runs 11 residues. With 6 bases removed from V and 11 bases from J, the gap between germline ends came to 13 bases. Germline CDR1 reads LNHDA; CDR2 reads SQIVND (reference sequence). CDR3 sequence: CASSIQVGAFF. Written as DNA, the CDR3 is TGTGCCAGTAGCATACAGGTTGGGGCTTTCTTT.

The genes are TRBV20-1 and TRBJ2-7, with TRBD2 matching 13 bases. The V segment lost 4 bases and the J segment 6 bases; nucleotides outside the gene matches: 6. Germline loops: CDR1 DFQATT, CDR2 SNEGSKA (reference sequence). There are 14 residues in the CDR3. CDR3 in amino acids: CSANGGLAGPEQYF. CDR3 DNA sequence: TGCAGTGCTAACGGGGGACTAGCGGGACCCGAGCAGTACTTC.

This clonotype was seen only a few times. This sequence joins TRBV12-3 or TRBV12-4 and TRBJ2-7, with 11 bases lining up with TRBD2. V shed 4 bases, J shed 6 bases, and the junction held 8 bases outside the gene matches. The CDR3 is made up of 15 amino acids. CDR3: CASSSPGLAAPEQYF. Here the CDR3 DNA reads TGTGCCAGCAGTTCTCCGGGACTAGCGGCCCCCGAGCAGTACTTC.